The entry below gives a single TCR beta chain sequence along with its context. The antigen remains unidentified. This specimen belongs to a study of Ad26.COV2.S vaccination and SARS-CoV-2 variants. Study results and limitations: Vaccine and placebo recipients had similar non-spike TCR breadth.

Some clones are missing from TCRdb's copy, which holds only in-frame ones; the method was immunoSEQ multiplex PCR. The sample includes nearly 95,000 clones, more than 70% of them seen just once. This clonotype originated in a human donor who had recovered from COVID-19. The sample here was peripheral blood, taken after recovery from COVID-19.

The CDR3 here is CASSPMTSGRSQFF. Here the CDR3 DNA reads TGTGCCAGCAGCCCAATGACTAGCGGGAGATCGCAGTTCTTC. This chain connects TRBV5-6 to TRBJ2-1; 12 bases line up with TRBD2. The CDR3 is 14 amino acids. The ends lost 4 bases at V and 12 bases at J; junction bases unmatched: 8. In germline, CDR1 is SGHDT, CDR2 YYEEEE.